The 32 T cell receptor beta chains reported below all come from one sample, sequenced in a study of blood T cell repertoires in COVID-19. The protocol was immunoSEQ multiplex PCR, while the TCRdb copy is restricted to in-frame clones and leaves out a portion. In the table there are 200,000 to 250,000 clones, less than 90% of which are singletons. The specimen was PBMCs or T cells enriched from blood (not recorded which). Receptors were obtained from a woman aged 40 to 50 who had recovered from COVID-19.

The chain has TRBV24-1 and TRBJ2-1; no firm D call. This CDR3 has 16 amino acids. Trimming removed 3 bases from V and 3 bases from J, with 14 bases in between. Germline V gene sequence: CDR1 KGHDR, CDR2 SFDVKD. CDR3 sequence (DNA): TGTGCCACCAGTGATCCTCAGGCCCTATACTACAATGAGCAGTTCTTC. Translation gives CATSDPQALYYNEQFF.

The chain employs TRBV19 and TRBJ1-1; 8 bases are shared with TRBD1. From germline, CDR1 is LNHDA and CDR2 SQIVND (reference sequence). V gave up 1 base and J gave up 4 bases; unmatched junction bases: 2. This CDR3 is built from 14 residues. The CDR3 region has the DNA TGTGCCAGTAGTATAGTACAGGGGGGCACTGAAGCTTTCTTT. Amino acid sequence: CASSIVQGGTEAFF.

This clone was seen only a few times. Here the CDR3 reads CASSLYIDGDNEQFF. CDR3 nucleotides: TGTGCCAGCAGCTTATACATCGACGGGGACAATGAGCAGTTCTTC. This rearrangement joins TRBV7-2 to TRBJ2-1; a weak D match, TRBD2 (5 bases). V was shortened by 2 bases and J by 5 bases, with 13 bases between the two germline ends. Germline loops: CDR1 SGHTA, CDR2 FQGNSA. CDR3 length equals 15 residues.

This clone was counted between two and nine times. CDR3 sequence: CATLTQNTEAFF. The CDR3 DNA reads as TGTGCCACCTTGACACAAAACACTGAAGCTTTCTTT. This chain connects TRBV2 to TRBJ1-1; unclear D gene. CDR1 SNHLY and CDR2 FYNNEI come from the germline V gene. The CDR3 sequence is 12 residues long. V gave up 10 bases and J gave up 2 bases, with 11 bases separating them.

The chain joins TRBV20-1 to TRBJ2-5, with D possibly TRBD2 on 6 matching bases. CDR1 is DFQATT, CDR2 SNEGSKA, per germline (reference sequence). This CDR3 spans 11 amino acids. V was pared by 5 bases and J by 5 bases, with 9 bases between. The CDR3 DNA reads TGCAGTGCTCCCCTAGCGGAGACCCAGTACTTC. Translating it yields CSAPLAETQYF.

The chain links TRBV6-5 to TRBJ1-1; D is possibly TRBD1 (6 bases). The CDR3 is 15 amino acids. Germline CDR1 MNHEY, CDR2 SVGAGI. V lost 4 bases to trimming and J lost 1 base, with 13 bases between them. The CDR3 DNA sequence: TGTGCCAGCAGTTGGAAACAGGGAAAGAACACTGAAGCTTTCTTT. Translation: CASSWKQGKNTEAFF.

The gene calls are TRBV15 and TRBJ2-7; 9 bases align to TRBD1. CDR1 and CDR2 from the germline V gene are LNHNV and YYDKDF (reference sequence). With V trimmed by 0 bases and J by 5 bases, 11 bases remained unmatched. CDR3 length: 17 amino acids. The CDR3 DNA follows: TGTGCCACCAGCAGAGATCGGCCGGGACAGGGTCCCGACGAGCAGTACGTC. It codes for CATSRDRPGQGPDEQYV.

Here the CDR3 DNA reads TGTGCCAGCAGCCAGTACGGACAGGGGGCAGGTGGCTACACCTTC. Its translation is CASSQYGQGAGGYTF. The chain couples TRBV3-1 (or the pseudogene TRBV3-2) to TRBJ1-2; 11 bases map to TRBD1. The CDR3 is made up of 15 amino acids. Trimming at V came to 3 bases and at J to 7 bases, leaving 7 bases not matched to a gene. The germline gives CDR1 LGHDT, CDR2 YNNKEL (reference sequence).

The rearrangement uses TRBV18 and TRBJ2-3, with TRBD1 as a possible D gene (5 bases). V shed 0 bases and J shed 2 bases, with 18 bases lying between them. The CDR3 loop spans 18 amino acids. Germline V CDR1 and CDR2: KGHSH, LQKENI. In DNA form, the CDR3 reads TGTGCCAGCTCACCACCGGGCAATAACAGGAAGAACACAGATACGCAGTATTTT. Residues: CASSPPGNNRKNTDTQYF.

V gene TRBV30 combines with J gene TRBJ1-4; D possibly corresponds to TRBD1 (5 bases). V lost 0 bases, J lost 8 bases, and 13 bases lay in between. The CDR3 runs to 14 residues. In germline, CDR1 is GTSNPN, CDR2 SVGIG (reference sequence). The CDR3 sequence is CAWSVADTREKLFF. CDR3 DNA: TGTGCCTGGAGTGTTGCGGACACTCGAGAAAAACTGTTTTTT.

The chain uses TRBV27 and TRBJ2-1; 7 nucleotides match TRBD1. Looked up from germline, CDR1 is MNHEY and CDR2 is SMNVEV (reference sequence). CDR3 length: 13 residues. Trimming removed 6 bases from V and 10 bases from J; junction bases left unmatched: 9. The CDR3 sequence: CASSTRDSLEQFF. CDR3 bases: TGTGCCAGCAGCACAAGGGACAGCCTGGAGCAGTTCTTC.

This chain uses TRBV14 with TRBJ2-2; TRBD1 might be the D (6 bases). There are 17 residues in the CDR3. Between the trimmed V and J ends, which lost 1 base and 0 bases, there was a span of 12 bases. CDR1 and CDR2 from the germline V gene are SGHDN and FVKESK. Here the CDR3 reads CASSQVRGSPNTGELFF. CDR3 bases: TGTGCCAGCAGCCAAGTTAGGGGGTCCCCGAACACCGGGGAGCTGTTTTTT.

This rearrangement joins TRBV24-1 to TRBJ2-2; maybe TRBD1 (6 bases). Germline CDR1 KGHDR, CDR2 SFDVKD. This CDR3 is built from 15 residues. V lost 7 bases and J 2 bases, leaving 13 bases between the germline ends. The CDR3 here is CATRAGTFNTGELFF. The CDR3 DNA reads as TGTGCCACCAGGGCCGGGACATTCAACACCGGGGAGCTGTTTTTT.

This chain connects TRBV30 to TRBJ2-1; perhaps TRBD1 as D (6 bases). Germline lookup yields CDR1 GTSNPN and CDR2 SVGIG (reference sequence). Trimming left V 3 bases short and J 8 bases short, with 17 bases between. This CDR3 has 14 residues. The CDR3 DNA reads as TGTGCCTGGAGCGGGACCCCACAGGGCGATGAGCAGTTCTTC. Translating it yields CAWSGTPQGDEQFF.

The gene calls are TRBV2 and TRBJ1-6; D not certain. V shed 8 bases and J shed 5 bases, with 13 bases lying between them. Per the germline V gene, CDR1 is SNHLY and CDR2 is FYNNEI. CDR3 length: 14 residues. The CDR3 nucleotides are TGTGCCAGCCATGCGGGCACTAATAATTCACCCCTCCACTTT. It is translated as CASHAGTNNSPLHF.

The gene calls are TRBV18 and TRBJ2-2, with 8 bases identical to TRBD2. Germline loops: CDR1 KGHSH, CDR2 LQKENI. The CDR3 has 17 residues. The V and J ends lost 0 bases and 4 bases, in that order; junction bases with no gene match: 7. CDR3 sequence (DNA): TGTGCCAGCTCACCACCGGAGCGGGAGATCGTCACCGGGGAGCTGTTTTTT. Its protein product is CASSPPEREIVTGELFF.

V and J are TRBV7-9 and TRBJ2-3; 8 bases line up with TRBD1. V lost 1 base and J lost 5; bases outside the gene matches: 5. Germline V gene lookup returns CDR1 SEHNR and CDR2 FQNEAQ (reference sequence). The CDR3 consists of 15 residues. CDR3 amino acids: CASSLGTGSVDTQYF. The CDR3 coding sequence is TGTGCCAGCAGCTTAGGGACAGGGTCGGTAGATACGCAGTATTTT.

This clone occurred a few times. The chain recombines TRBV7-2 with TRBJ1-1; a possible D gene is TRBD1 (5 bases). The CDR3 is 16 residues long. Germline V CDR1 and CDR2: SGHTA, FQGNSA. Between the trimmed V and J ends, which lost 2 bases and 0 bases, there was a span of 13 bases. CDR3 bases: TGTGCCAGCAGCTTAACCGTCGGCAGGGTGAACACTGAAGCTTTCTTT. Protein product: CASSLTVGRVNTEAFF.

The rearrangement uses TRBV29-1 and TRBJ2-5, with D perhaps matching TRBD1 (6 bases). The V end lost 1 base, the J end lost 5 bases, and 14 bases lay between the germline ends. The germline V gene has CDR1 SQVTM and CDR2 ANQGSEA. CDR3 length: 14 amino acids. DNA for the CDR3: TGCAGCGTTGAAGGCGGAGGACAGATGGAGACCCAGTACTTC. Protein sequence: CSVEGGGQMETQYF.

This chain joins TRBV7-8 and TRBJ2-7; 8 bases agree with TRBD2. With 3 bases clipped from V and 0 bases from J, the junction kept 4 bases outside the gene matches. The CDR3 has 15 residues. Germline V gives CDR1 SGHVS, CDR2 FQNEAQ. This chain's CDR3 is CASSLRREASYEQYF. CDR3 DNA: TGTGCCAGCAGCTTGAGGCGGGAGGCCTCCTACGAGCAGTACTTC.

V gene TRBV2 combines with J gene TRBJ2-7; D is possibly TRBD2 (6 bases). The CDR3 totals 11 residues. Germline loops: CDR1 SNHLY, CDR2 FYNNEI. V was shortened by 7 bases and J by 4 bases, with 8 bases between the two germline ends. As DNA, the CDR3 is TGTGCCAGCACCCGGGGGTACGAGCAGTACTTC. Amino acid sequence: CASTRGYEQYF.

In this sample, this clone turned up once. The chain uses TRBV9 and TRBJ1-4; D might be TRBD1 (5 bases). The CDR3 consists of 16 residues. CDR1 SGDLS and CDR2 YYNGEE come from the germline V gene. With 4 bases removed from V and 8 bases from J, the gap between germline ends came to 21 bases. In nucleotides, the CDR3 is TGTGCCAGCAGCCCACAGGAGGGGACGGCGGGAGAAAAACTGTTTTTT. Translated, it gives CASSPQEGTAGEKLFF.

The chain carries TRBV7-8 and TRBJ2-3; D uncertain. The CDR3 runs 14 residues. Germline V gene data show CDR1 as SGHVS and CDR2 as FQNEAQ. V lost 6 bases, J lost 4 bases, and 14 bases lay in between. The CDR3 is CASSPRSWADTQYF. The CDR3 DNA sequence: TGTGCCAGCAGTCCCAGGTCATGGGCAGATACGCAGTATTTT. Based on the CDR3 plus reference TRBV7-8 and TRBJ2-3, the full variable domain is GAGVSQSPRYKVAKRGQDVALRCDPISGHVSLFWYQQALGQGPEFLTYFQNEAQLDKSGLPSDRFFAERPEGSVSTLKIQRTQQEDSAVYLCASSPRSWADTQYFGPGTRLTVL.

The gene calls are TRBV27 and TRBJ2-5, with a possible D match to TRBD2 (6 bases). This CDR3 spans 14 amino acids. The germline V gene has CDR1 MNHEY and CDR2 SMNVEV (reference sequence). Between the trimmed V and J ends, which lost 5 bases and 2 bases, there was a span of 12 bases. The CDR3 is CASSVWAGQETQYF. CDR3 bases: TGTGCCAGCAGTGTATGGGCGGGACAAGAGACCCAGTACTTC.

The chain combines TRBV27 with TRBJ2-1, with TRBD1 matching 7 bases. The germline gives CDR1 MNHEY, CDR2 SMNVEV (reference sequence). There are 17 residues in the CDR3. V dropped 2 bases and J dropped 2; count of bases not matched to a gene: 9. CDR3: CASSLRETGWTYNEQFF. CDR3 nucleotides: TGTGCCAGCAGTTTACGCGAGACAGGGTGGACCTACAATGAGCAGTTCTTC.

The chain joins TRBV27 to TRBJ1-1; 8 bases align to TRBD1. Trimming cost V 5 bases and J 0 bases; bases outside gene matches: 2. This CDR3 has 14 amino acids. Looked up from germline, CDR1 is MNHEY and CDR2 is SMNVEV (reference sequence). The CDR3 here is CASSTGGVNTEAFF. DNA for the CDR3: TGTGCCAGCAGTACAGGGGGGGTGAACACTGAAGCTTTCTTT.

CDR3 DNA: TGTGCCAGCAGCCCCACCCCGGGGACTCGGGGCTACGAGCAGTACGTC. Its protein is CASSPTPGTRGYEQYV. The V gene is TRBV3-1 (or the pseudogene TRBV3-2), the J gene TRBJ2-7; D perhaps matches TRBD2 (6 bases). This CDR3 has 16 residues. The germline V and J ends were trimmed by 4 bases and 3 bases, with 19 bases remaining between them. CDR1 is LGHDT, CDR2 YNNKEL, per germline (reference sequence).

Here the CDR3 DNA reads TGTGCCAGCAGCTCCACCGGGACAGGGCTAGTCGATGAGCAGTTCTTC. This encodes CASSSTGTGLVDEQFF. This rearrangement joins TRBV21-1 to TRBJ2-1; TRBD1, the D gene given by the table, was not confirmed from the DNA. TRBV21-1 has pseudogene status. The CDR3 loop spans 16 amino acids.

The V call is TRBV18, the J call TRBJ2-2; D gene ambiguous. Germline loops: CDR1 KGHSH, CDR2 LQKENI. The CDR3 consists of 19 residues. The V and J ends lost 1 base and 4 bases respectively, with 22 bases between them. The CDR3 here is CASSPLPVKWYRGTGELFF. Written as DNA, the CDR3 is TGTGCCAGCTCACCACTTCCGGTTAAGTGGTACCGAGGCACCGGGGAGCTGTTTTTT.

V is TRBV29-1 and J is TRBJ2-5; tentative D call: TRBD1 (8 bases). Germline V gene data show CDR1 as SQVTM and CDR2 as ANQGSEA. The CDR3 contains 13 residues. The germline V and J ends were trimmed by 7 bases and 5 bases, with 17 bases remaining between them. Here the CDR3 reads CSAGQGGVETQYF. The DNA for the CDR3 is TGCAGCGCAGGACAGGGAGGGGTTGAGACCCAGTACTTC. The variable domain in full, with the rest retrieved from reference TRBV29-1 and TRBJ2-5, is SAVISQKPSRDICQRGTSLTIQCQVDSQVTMMFWYRQQPGQSLTLIATANQGSEATYESGFVIDKFPISRPNLTFSTLTVSNMSPEDSSIYLCSAGQGGVETQYFGPGTRLLVL.

The chain couples TRBV9 to TRBJ2-1, with TRBD2 matching 8 bases. The germline V gene encodes CDR1 SGDLS and CDR2 YYNGEE. Trimming removed 5 bases from V and 5 bases from J; junction bases left unmatched: 6. The CDR3 sequence is 14 residues long. The CDR3 region is CASSGGGLDNEQFF. CDR3 DNA sequence: TGTGCCAGCAGTGGCGGGGGGCTGGACAATGAGCAGTTCTTC.

The chain combines TRBV2 with TRBJ2-7; the match to TRBD1 covers 7 bases. This CDR3 spans 13 amino acids. The V segment lost 5 bases and the J segment 2 bases; nucleotides outside the gene matches: 3. Germline-derived CDR1 and CDR2 are SNHLY and FYNNEI. CDR3 residues: CASSTGDAYEQYF. CDR3 sequence (DNA): TGTGCCAGCAGTACAGGGGATGCCTACGAGCAGTACTTC.